The 20 T cell receptor beta chains below come from one sample, sequenced in a study of PD-1 blockade in mismatch repair-deficient tumors. Generated by immunoSEQ multiplex PCR, the TCRdb table keeps only in-frame clones and is missing some. The sample holds 120,000 or so clones, 70% to 90% seen once. The sequencing used peripheral blood, collected 44 weeks after starting pembrolizumab. These receptors all come from an adult with mismatch repair-deficient cancer.

CDR3 amino acids: CASPHGTDVATNEKLFF. The CDR3 DNA follows: TGCGCCAGCCCTCACGGGACGGACGTTGCAACTAATGAAAAACTGTTTTTT. The chain uses TRBV5-1 and TRBJ1-4; possible D gene TRBD1, 5 bases. Deletions cut 7 bases from V and 0 bases from J, with 19 bases between. Germline loops: CDR1 SGHRS, CDR2 YFSETQ. The CDR3 is made up of 17 amino acids.

The rearrangement links TRBV5-5 to TRBJ2-1; 7 positions match TRBD2. Germline CDR1 is SGHKS and CDR2 is YYEKEE (reference sequence). CDR3 length: 16 amino acids. Germline trimming cut 4 bases from V and 3 bases from J; bases unmatched to any gene: 10. In DNA form, the CDR3 reads TGTGCCAGCAGCGTACGGGCTAGCGGAAACTACAATGAGCAGTTCTTC. Protein sequence: CASSVRASGNYNEQFF.

This clone showed up just a few times. This sequence joins TRBV27 and TRBJ2-2; unclear D gene. The CDR3 totals 10 residues. Deletions cut 8 bases from V and 6 bases from J, with 4 bases between. Per the germline V gene, CDR1 is MNHEY and CDR2 is SMNVEV (reference sequence). This chain's CDR3 is CASGSGELFF. The DNA of the CDR3 is TGTGCCAGCGGGTCCGGGGAGCTGTTTTTT.

The V call is TRBV6-1, the J call TRBJ2-7, with a tentative D call TRBD1 (6 bases). The V gene lost 10 bases and the J gene lost 3 bases, with 13 bases spanning the gap. Germline V CDR1 and CDR2: MNHNS, SASEGT. This CDR3 is 12 amino acids long. The CDR3 DNA sequence: TGTGCCACCTTGGACAGTCACTACGAGCAGTACTTC. It codes for CATLDSHYEQYF.

V and J are TRBV4-1 and TRBJ1-1; D may be TRBD1 (6 bases). Trimming took 5 bases from V and 7 from J, leaving 14 bases between them. The CDR3 has 13 amino acids. CDR1 is MGHRA and CDR2 is YSYEKL in the germline V gene. CDR3 region: CASSEGGGREAFF. The CDR3 region has the DNA TGCGCCAGCAGCGAAGGGGGAGGTCGTGAAGCTTTCTTT.

The genes are TRBV28 and TRBJ2-7; 7 positions match TRBD2. Trimming took 6 bases from V and 0 from J; bases not matched to a gene: 5. This CDR3 is built from 14 residues. Germline assignment: CDR1 MDHEN and CDR2 SYDVKM. The DNA of the CDR3 is TGTGCCAGCAGAACTAGCGTCCCCTCCTACGAGCAGTACTTC. This gives the protein CASRTSVPSYEQYF.

This clone was detected only a few times. The gene calls are TRBV18 and TRBJ2-3; possibly TRBD1 for D (5 bases). Per germline, CDR1 KGHSH and CDR2 LQKENI. Trimming left V 3 bases short and J 4 bases short, with 17 bases between. The CDR3 totals 16 residues. The CDR3 sequence: CASSPLVRGGSDTQYF. Written as DNA, the CDR3 is TGTGCCAGCTCACCCCTCGTAAGGGGCGGATCAGATACGCAGTATTTT. The full variable domain, in which reference TRBV18 and TRBJ2-3 provide the parts outside the CDR3, is NAGVMQNPRHLVRRRGQEARLRCSPMKGHSHVYWYRQLPEEGLKFMVYLQKENIIDESGMPKERFSAEFPKEGPSILRIQQVVRGDSAAYFCASSPLVRGGSDTQYFGPGTRLTVL.

Notes on this clone: The same CDR3 arises from other DNA sequences in this sample as well. In DNA, the CDR3 is TGCGCCAGCAGCCAAGACAGGGGGCTTTACGAGCAGTACTTC. Its translation: CASSQDRGLYEQYF. This sequence joins TRBV4-3 and TRBJ2-7; TRBD1 agrees at 8 bases. CDR3 length: 14 amino acids. Germline trimming cut 0 bases from V and 4 bases from J; bases unmatched to any gene: 2. Germline V gene data show CDR1 as LGHNA and CDR2 as YSLEER.

The chain combines TRBV11-2 with TRBJ1-2; weak D call: TRBD1 (5 bases). The ends were cut back, 5 bases at V and 4 bases at J, with 14 bases in the middle. There are 14 residues in the CDR3. Germline CDR1 reads SGHAT; CDR2 reads FQNNGV. CDR3 nucleotide sequence: TGTGCCAGCAGCGGATTGGGACTCCCCTATGGCTACACCTTC. Amino acid sequence: CASSGLGLPYGYTF.

CDR3 sequence (DNA): TGTGCCAGCAGCCTGATCGGCTTGGAAGAGACCCAGTACTTC. This encodes CASSLIGLEETQYF. This sequence joins TRBV14 and TRBJ2-5; no firm D call. The V end was cut by 4 bases, the J end by 3 bases, with 12 bases between. CDR1 and CDR2 from the germline V gene are SGHDN and FVKESK. The CDR3 is made up of 14 amino acids.

This chain uses TRBV27 with TRBJ2-3; 10 bases match TRBD2. The trim removed 5 bases at V and 0 bases at J, leaving 5 bases unmatched. This CDR3 has 16 amino acids. The germline V gene has CDR1 MNHEY and CDR2 SMNVEV (reference sequence). The CDR3 here is CASSLRTSGSTDTQYF. CDR3 in DNA: TGTGCCAGCAGTCTAAGGACTAGCGGCAGCACAGATACGCAGTATTTT.

The chain is built from TRBV11-2 and TRBJ1-5; a weak D match, TRBD1 (6 bases). Germline CDR1 reads SGHAT; CDR2 reads FQNNGV. This CDR3 region has 19 residues. V lost 4 bases and J lost 4, with 26 bases in between. The CDR3 sequence: CASSSISGPQQGGNQPQHF. Written as DNA, the CDR3 is TGTGCCAGCAGCTCGATTAGTGGGCCCCAACAGGGAGGGAATCAGCCCCAGCATTTT.

This clone was observed a few times. The J gene is TRBJ2-7, the V gene TRBV5-6; no definite D call. Germline V gives CDR1 SGHDT, CDR2 YYEEEE. There are 15 residues in the CDR3. With 4 bases removed from V and 6 bases from J, the gap between germline ends came to 20 bases. The CDR3 DNA sequence: TGTGCCAGCAGCCCAGGCCCAAGAGTCGGTCGCGAGCAGTACTTC. Its protein is CASSPGPRVGREQYF.

This sequence joins TRBV28 and TRBJ2-3, with 11 positions matching TRBD2. Germline CDR1 is MDHEN and CDR2 is SYDVKM. Trimming took 6 bases from V and 4 from J; bases not matched to a gene: 12. The CDR3 has 17 residues. The CDR3: CASSLTVAGGYADTQYF. CDR3 nucleotide sequence: TGTGCCAGCAGCCTAACGGTAGCGGGAGGGTACGCAGATACGCAGTATTTT.

The J gene is TRBJ2-7, the V gene TRBV5-1; D unresolved. This CDR3 has 12 amino acids. Germline V gene lookup returns CDR1 SGHRS and CDR2 YFSETQ. Deletions cut 0 bases from V and 6 bases from J, with 7 bases between. CDR3 bases: TGCGCCAGCAGCTTGGAATTCAGCGAGCAGTACTTC. Protein sequence: CASSLEFSEQYF.

This clone appeared once. This sequence joins TRBV6-6 and TRBJ2-1; 10 bases map to TRBD2. Trimming removed 6 bases from V and 6 bases from J; junction bases left unmatched: 8. This CDR3 spans 15 amino acids. The germline V gene has CDR1 MNHNY and CDR2 SVGAGI (reference sequence). CDR3 amino acids: CASSSGTSVFNEQFF. The CDR3 DNA sequence: TGTGCCAGCAGCTCCGGGACTAGCGTATTCAATGAGCAGTTCTTC.

This sequence joins TRBV18 and TRBJ2-2; D not resolved. Germline-derived CDR1 and CDR2 are KGHSH and LQKENI. The CDR3 length is 12 residues. Trimming took off 3 bases at V and 6 bases at J, with 5 bases between the two ends. CDR3: CASSPGPGELFF. Here the CDR3 DNA reads TGTGCCAGCTCACCGGGCCCCGGGGAGCTGTTTTTT.

The chain uses TRBV28 and TRBJ1-2, with a possible D match to TRBD1 (5 bases). The V end lost 3 bases, the J end lost 8 bases, and 10 bases lay between the germline ends. The CDR3 has 12 amino acids. Germline CDR1 and CDR2: MDHEN and SYDVKM. In DNA, the CDR3 is TGTGCCAGCAGTTTGGGGCAGGGAGGCTACACCTTC. Amino acids: CASSLGQGGYTF.

J is TRBJ2-2 and V is TRBV5-4, with unresolved D. The CDR3 totals 14 residues. The V and J ends lost 9 bases and 0 bases respectively, with 12 bases between them. The germline V gene encodes CDR1 SGHNT and CDR2 YYREEE (reference sequence). The CDR3 loop reads CATHKIPNTGELFF. The CDR3 nucleotides read TGTGCCACACACAAGATTCCGAACACCGGGGAGCTGTTTTTT.

The chain joins TRBV30 to TRBJ1-3; D not resolved. This CDR3 is 15 amino acids long. The V end lost 0 bases, the J end lost 0 bases, and 9 bases lay between the germline ends. CDR1 and CDR2 (germline): GTSNPN, SVGIG (reference sequence). In nucleotides, the CDR3 is TGTGCCTGGAGTGTACGGCCCAGCTCTGGAAACACCATATATTTT. Amino acid sequence: CAWSVRPSSGNTIYF.